Below, 4 T cell receptor beta chains from the same sample are listed, as sequenced in a study of breast tumors, draining lymph nodes, adjacent tissues. MiXCR, run by TCRdb on the multiplex PCR reads, gives a single entry per CDR3 protein. The sample includes 45,000 to 60,000 distinct CDR3 sequences, more than 20% seen only once; the top ten take 8%. The sequenced sample consisted of breast tumor tissue. Receptors were obtained from a female donor with breast cancer. Some clones in this sample may be carry-over from other donors' samples.

The chain uses TRBV18 and TRBJ2-2, with TRBD1 identical over 9 bases. Germline values: CDR1 KGHSH, CDR2 LQKENI. This CDR3 has 15 residues. V was clipped by 3 bases and J by 7 bases; unmatched bases: 6. CDR3 DNA: TGTGCCAGCTCACCGGGACAGGGAACCCTCGGGGAGCTGTTTTTT. It is translated as CASSPGQGTLGELFF.

This clonotype has ten or more counts. This CDR3 reads CASSLEGLVYGYTF. DNA of the CDR3: TGCGCCAGCAGCTTGGAAGGGTTGGTCTATGGCTACACCTTC. The chain combines TRBV5-1 with TRBJ1-2; D unresolved. The CDR3 runs 14 residues. V was cut by 0 bases and J by 4 bases, with 10 bases left in between. Per germline, CDR1 SGHRS and CDR2 YFSETQ.

Notes on this clonotype: A much larger clone lies one base from this, so it may be a read error. This chain joins TRBV20-1 and TRBJ2-2, with a tentative D call TRBD1 (6 bases). CDR1 is DFQATT, CDR2 SNEGSKA, per germline (reference sequence). Trimming shortened V by 0 bases and J by 6 bases, and 14 bases separated the two germline ends. The CDR3 runs 15 residues. CDR3 residues: CSARDWQGYAGELFF. CDR3 DNA: TGCAGTGCTAGAGATTGGCAGGGGTACGCCGGGGAGCTGTTTTTT.

The J gene is TRBJ2-3, the V gene TRBV5-4; possibly TRBD1 for D (8 bases). V was shortened by 4 bases and J by 2 bases, with 17 bases between the two germline ends. The CDR3 extends over 16 amino acids. Per germline, CDR1 SGHNT and CDR2 YYREEE (reference sequence). CDR3 protein: CASSKLQGGVTDTQYF. The CDR3 nucleotides are TGTGCCAGCAGCAAACTACAGGGGGGGGTCACAGATACGCAGTATTTT.